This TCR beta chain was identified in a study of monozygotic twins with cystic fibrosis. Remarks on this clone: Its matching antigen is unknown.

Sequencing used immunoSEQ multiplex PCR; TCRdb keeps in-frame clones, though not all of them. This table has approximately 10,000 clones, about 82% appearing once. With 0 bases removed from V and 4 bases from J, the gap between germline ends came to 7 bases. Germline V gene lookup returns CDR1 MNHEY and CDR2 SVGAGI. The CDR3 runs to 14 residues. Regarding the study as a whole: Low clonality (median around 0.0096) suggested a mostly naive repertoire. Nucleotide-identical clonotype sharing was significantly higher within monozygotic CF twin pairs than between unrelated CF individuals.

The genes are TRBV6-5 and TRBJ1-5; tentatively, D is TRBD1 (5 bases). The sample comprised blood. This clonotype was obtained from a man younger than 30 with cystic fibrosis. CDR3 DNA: TGTGCCAGCAGTTACTCCCGGGGGAATCAGCCCCAGCATTTT. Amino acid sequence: CASSYSRGNQPQHF.